This T cell receptor (beta chain) was profiled in a study of shared clonotypes between healthy human individuals. General study findings and limits: Memory subsets had estimated richness that was generally smaller than that of naive subsets. The sole specimen, blood, was sampled, and tissue repertoires likely differ.

V shed 2 bases, J shed 4 bases, and the junction held 5 bases outside the gene matches. CDR1 LNHDA and CDR2 SQIVND come from the germline V gene (reference sequence). This CDR3 has 16 amino acids. A remark on this clone: The antigen remains unidentified.

This table comes from immunoSEQ multiplex PCR, and its TCRdb copy is limited to in-frame clones, with some not included. The profile covers some 2.3 million clones, with more than 85% appearing a single time and 0.39% taken by the ten largest. The chain combines TRBV19 with TRBJ2-2, with TRBD2 identical over 9 bases. The clonotype originates from a man between 18 and 35 years old in good health. Some clones in this sample may be carry-over from other donors' samples. Sequencing was performed on naive CD4+ T cells from PBMCs. Sample subset: CD45RA+ positively selected. The CDR3, as DNA: TGTGCCAGTAGTATACTCACAGCGGGAGGCACCGGGGAGCTGTTTTTT. Protein sequence: CASSILTAGGTGELFF.